The 20 T cell receptor beta chains in this list originate from one sample, sequenced in a study of graft-versus-host responses after intestinal transplantation. The method was immunoSEQ multiplex PCR; TCRdb's version includes in-frame clones alone and lacks a portion of them. The table shows about 130,000 clones, with around 90% occurring only once. Their antigens are not known. The sequencing used unstimulated CD4+ T cells sorted from spleen or lymph node cells, collected before intestinal transplant. Receptor source: a human donor who received an intestinal transplant.

CDR3: CASSSGQELLYGYTF. The CDR3 region has the DNA TGTGCCAGCAGCTCAGGACAGGAGCTCCTCTATGGCTACACCTTC. V is TRBV28 and J is TRBJ1-2; 7 bases are shared with TRBD1. V shed 6 bases and J 4 bases; nucleotides not matched to a gene: 11. The CDR3 has 15 residues. Germline V gene lookup returns CDR1 MDHEN and CDR2 SYDVKM.

This clone has only one observation. The rearrangement joins TRBV29-1 to TRBJ1-5; D is perhaps TRBD1 (6 bases). This CDR3 region has 13 residues. Germline V gene sequence: CDR1 SQVTM, CDR2 ANQGSEA. V lost 6 bases to trimming and J lost 3 bases, with 12 bases between them. CDR3 loop: CSVGTSTNQPQHF. CDR3 DNA sequence: TGCAGCGTGGGGACATCGACCAATCAGCCCCAGCATTTT.

This chain joins TRBV19 and TRBJ2-7, with D unclear. The CDR3 has 12 residues. In germline, CDR1 is LNHDA, CDR2 SQIVND (reference sequence). Trimming took off 10 bases at V and 0 bases at J, with 10 bases between the two ends. CDR3 sequence reads: CATSGFSYEQYF. CDR3 DNA sequence: TGTGCCACCTCGGGTTTCTCCTACGAGCAGTACTTC.

A single count supports this clone. The CDR3 coding sequence is TGTGCCAGCAGTGAAGCGCAACTAGCGGGAGTAGTGTACGAGCAGTACTTC. This encodes CASSEAQLAGVVYEQYF. V and J are TRBV6-1 and TRBJ2-7; 11 positions match TRBD2. Trimming cost V 0 bases and J 4 bases; bases outside gene matches: 8. The CDR3 contains 17 residues. Germline V CDR1 and CDR2: MNHNS, SASEGT.

In the case of this clone: The same CDR3 can be traced to other DNA sequences in this sample. V and J are TRBV7-2 and TRBJ1-2; no reliable D call. V lost 3 bases, J lost 2 bases, and 7 bases lay in between. CDR1 is SGHTA and CDR2 is FQGNSA in the germline V gene. The CDR3 is 13 amino acids. In DNA, the CDR3 is TGTGCCAGCAGCTTGGGAGGGAACTATGGCTACACCTTC. It yields the protein CASSLGGNYGYTF.

This chain uses TRBV6-1 with TRBJ2-5; D might be TRBD2 (5 bases). This CDR3 is built from 15 residues. Germline CDR1 and CDR2: MNHNS and SASEGT. V lost 0 bases and J 5 bases, leaving 13 bases between the germline ends. This chain's CDR3 is CASSEAREGWETQYF. CDR3 in DNA: TGTGCCAGCAGTGAAGCGAGAGAGGGATGGGAGACCCAGTACTTC.

The chain has TRBV4-3 and TRBJ2-3, with D perhaps TRBD1 or TRBD2 (5 bases each). Germline CDR1 LGHNA, CDR2 YSLEER. V gave up 4 bases and J gave up 9 bases, with 20 bases separating them. The CDR3 length is 15 residues. CDR3 loop: CASSLLRGQGATQYF. In DNA form, the CDR3 reads TGCGCCAGCAGCCTTCTTCGAGGGCAGGGCGCGACGCAGTATTTT.

The chain joins TRBV5-1 to TRBJ2-5; unclear D gene. V lost 0 bases and J lost 3, with 0 bases in between. The CDR3 runs 11 residues. The germline gives CDR1 SGHRS, CDR2 YFSETQ. CDR3 region: CASSLEETQYF. The CDR3 DNA is TGCGCCAGCAGCTTGGAAGAGACCCAGTACTTC.

The CDR3 nucleotides read TGTGCCAGCAGTTTACGGGGGGCGGGAGGTGAGCAGTTCTTC. Protein product: CASSLRGAGGEQFF. The genes are TRBV27 and TRBJ2-1; TRBD2 matches at 8 bases. CDR1 is MNHEY and CDR2 is SMNVEV in the germline V gene (reference sequence). Trimming cost V 2 bases and J 9 bases; bases outside gene matches: 6. The CDR3 contains 14 residues.

V is TRBV5-1 and J is TRBJ2-5, with D perhaps TRBD1 or TRBD2 (5 bases each). CDR3 length: 13 residues. Germline V gives CDR1 SGHRS, CDR2 YFSETQ. Deletions cut 1 base from V and 5 bases from J, with 9 bases between. The CDR3 here is CASSLLGEETQYF. CDR3 coding DNA: TGCGCCAGCAGCTTGTTGGGGGAGGAGACCCAGTACTTC.

V is TRBV9 and J is TRBJ1-6; 7 bases agree with TRBD1. The CDR3 extends over 16 amino acids. Germline V CDR1 and CDR2: SGDLS, YYNGEE. Trimming at V came to 4 bases and at J to 6 bases, leaving 10 bases not matched to a gene. The chain's CDR3 is CASSPRIGTANSPLHF. For the CDR3, the DNA is TGTGCCAGCAGCCCACGGATAGGGACAGCTAATTCACCCCTCCACTTT.

The chain combines TRBV19 with TRBJ2-7; D is unresolved. V dropped 4 bases and J dropped 5 bases, with 18 bases sitting between them. The CDR3 extends over 15 amino acids. Looked up from germline, CDR1 is LNHDA and CDR2 is SQIVND (reference sequence). The CDR3 nucleotides read TGTGCCAGTAGTAGCCCGCGTGAAGCAATCCACGAGCAGTACTTC. This translates into CASSSPREAIHEQYF.

A few counts support this clone. V is TRBV30 and J is TRBJ2-5, with 8 bases matching TRBD2. CDR3 length: 14 amino acids. The V and J ends lost 0 bases and 4 bases, in that order; junction bases with no gene match: 4. Germline CDR1 reads GTSNPN; CDR2 reads SVGIG (reference sequence). The CDR3 spells CAWSVGLAGETQYF. The CDR3 nucleotides are TGTGCCTGGAGTGTAGGGCTAGCGGGAGAGACCCAGTACTTC.

The V and J genes are TRBV5-4 and TRBJ1-3; TRBD1 is a possible D gene (6 bases). CDR3 length: 14 residues. V lost 0 bases to trimming and J lost 9 bases, with 13 bases between them. Germline values: CDR1 SGHNT, CDR2 YYREEE (reference sequence). CDR3 protein: CASSLAGGIGTIYF. The CDR3 nucleotides read TGTGCCAGCAGCTTGGCCGGGGGCATCGGCACCATATATTTT.

V is TRBV18 and J is TRBJ1-2; D unclear. The CDR3 runs to 13 residues. Looked up from germline, CDR1 is KGHSH and CDR2 is LQKENI. V lost 2 bases and J lost 5, with 9 bases in between. Here the CDR3 DNA reads TGTGCCAGCTCACCAAGATCGGAGTATGGCTACACCTTC. Its translation: CASSPRSEYGYTF. Full variable domain (outside the CDR3, taken from reference TRBV18 and TRBJ1-2): NAGVMQNPRHLVRRRGQEARLRCSPMKGHSHVYWYRQLPEEGLKFMVYLQKENIIDESGMPKERFSAEFPKEGPSILRIQQVVRGDSAAYFCASSPRSEYGYTFGSGTRLTVV.

The chain carries TRBV28 and TRBJ1-3, with D possibly matching TRBD1 (6 bases). V lost 6 bases to trimming and J lost 11 bases, with 14 bases between them. The CDR3 runs to 12 residues. Germline V lookup: CDR1 MDHEN, CDR2 SYDVKM. CDR3 loop: CASSQGGGSIYF. In nucleotides, the CDR3 is TGTGCCAGCAGCCAAGGGGGAGGATCCATATATTTT.

V is TRBV7-8 and J is TRBJ2-7; D unclear. V was pared by 4 bases and J by 1 base, with 11 bases between. Germline CDR1 SGHVS, CDR2 FQNEAQ. The CDR3 totals 14 residues. The chain's CDR3 is CASSSGLLSYEQYF. CDR3 DNA sequence: TGTGCCAGCAGCTCAGGTCTCCTTTCCTACGAGCAGTACTTC.

This sequence joins TRBV11-3 and TRBJ2-7; the match to TRBD1 covers 9 bases. From germline, CDR1 is SGHNT and CDR2 YENEEA. The V segment lost 5 bases and the J segment 6 bases; nucleotides outside the gene matches: 8. The length of the CDR3 is 14 residues. The CDR3: CASSPRQGVSEQYF. CDR3 coding DNA: TGTGCCAGCAGCCCGAGACAGGGGGTCTCCGAGCAGTACTTC.

This chain links TRBV5-1 with TRBJ1-3; D uncertain. The CDR3 sequence is 14 residues long. Germline lookup yields CDR1 SGHRS and CDR2 YFSETQ. Trimming left V 1 base short and J 0 bases short, with 5 bases between. Here the CDR3 reads CASSLYNSGNTIYF. DNA of the CDR3: TGCGCCAGCAGCTTGTACAACTCTGGAAACACCATATATTTT.

The chain joins TRBV30 to TRBJ2-5, with 11 bases that match TRBD2. V lost 2 bases, J lost 2 bases, and 4 bases stayed unmatched. This CDR3 has 15 amino acids. CDR1 GTSNPN and CDR2 SVGIG come from the germline V gene (reference sequence). CDR3 sequence reads: CAWSRGLADQETQYF. The CDR3 DNA is TGTGCCTGGAGTCGGGGACTAGCGGATCAAGAGACCCAGTACTTC. Full variable domain (remainder filled in from reference TRBV30 and TRBJ2-5): SQTIHQWPATLVQPVGSPLSLECTVEGTSNPNLYWYRQAAGRGLQLLFYSVGIGQISSEVPQNLSASRPQDRQFILSSKKLLLSDSGFYLCAWSRGLADQETQYFGPGTRLLVL.